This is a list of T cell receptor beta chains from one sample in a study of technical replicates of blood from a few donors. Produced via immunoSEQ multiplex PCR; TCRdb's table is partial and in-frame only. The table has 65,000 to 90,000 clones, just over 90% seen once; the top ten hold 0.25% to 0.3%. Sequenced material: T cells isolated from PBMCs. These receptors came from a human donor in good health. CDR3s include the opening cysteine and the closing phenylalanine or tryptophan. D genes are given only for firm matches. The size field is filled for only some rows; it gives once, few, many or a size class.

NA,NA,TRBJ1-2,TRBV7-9,CASSLEAGGGYTF,TGTGCCAGCAGCTTAGAGGCGGGGGGCGGCTACACCTTC
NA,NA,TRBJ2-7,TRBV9,CASSVDRTVPDEQYF,TGTGCCAGCAGCGTAGACCGAACAGTCCCCGACGAGCAGTACTTC
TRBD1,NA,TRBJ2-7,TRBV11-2,CASSFNGQGLYEQYF,TGTGCCAGCAGCTTTAATGGACAGGGCCTCTACGAGCAGTACTTC
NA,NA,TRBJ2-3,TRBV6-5,CASSLAGTDTQYF,TGTGCCAGCAGTTTGGCGGGCACAGATACGCAGTATTTT
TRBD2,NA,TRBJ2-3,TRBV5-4,CASSLQRGGSTDTQYF,TGTGCCAGCAGCTTACAGCGGGGGGGATCCACAGATACGCAGTATTTT
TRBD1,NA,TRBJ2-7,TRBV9,CASSVGGQVSYEQYF,TGTGCCAGCAGCGTAGGGGGACAGGTGTCCTACGAGCAGTACTTC
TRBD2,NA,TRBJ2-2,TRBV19,CASSQQRGSNTGELFF,TGTGCCAGTAGTCAACAGCGGGGTTCGAACACCGGGGAGCTGTTTTTT
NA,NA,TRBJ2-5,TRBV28,CASSPGVRETQYF,TGTGCCAGCAGCCCAGGGGTGAGGGAGACCCAGTACTTC
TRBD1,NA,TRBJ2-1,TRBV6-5,CASRTGGSYNEQFF,TGTGCCAGCAGAACAGGGGGCTCCTACAATGAGCAGTTCTTC
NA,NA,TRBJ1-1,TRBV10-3,CAISEKETVNTEAFF,TGTGCCATCAGTGAGAAAGAAACAGTGAACACTGAAGCTTTCTTT
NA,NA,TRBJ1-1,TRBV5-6,CASSLDGGGRLNTEAFF,TGTGCCAGCAGCTTGGACGGGGGAGGGCGCCTGAACACTGAAGCTTTCTTT
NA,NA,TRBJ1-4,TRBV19,CASRTASVGEKLFF,TGTGCCAGTAGAACCGCTAGTGTTGGTGAAAAACTGTTTTTT
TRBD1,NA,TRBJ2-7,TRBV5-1,CASSPQGDSYEQYF,TGCGCCAGCAGCCCTCAGGGGGACTCCTACGAGCAGTACTTC
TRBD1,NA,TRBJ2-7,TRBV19,CASSRQGYEQYF,TGTGCCAGTAGTCGACAGGGGTACGAGCAGTACTTC
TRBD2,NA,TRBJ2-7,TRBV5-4,CASSLRTSGGEQYF,TGTGCCAGCAGCTTAAGGACTAGCGGTGGCGAGCAGTACTTC
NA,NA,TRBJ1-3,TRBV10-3,CAISGSTGAGNTIYF,TGTGCCATCAGTGGGTCGACAGGAGCAGGAAACACCATATATTTT
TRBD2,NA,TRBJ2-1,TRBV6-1,CASSDLRIAGGSYNEQFF,TGTGCCAGCAGTGACCTGAGAATAGCGGGGGGCTCCTACAATGAGCAGTTCTTC
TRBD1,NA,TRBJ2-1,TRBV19,CASSIDLYGGFTGESNEQFF,TGTGCCAGTAGTATAGATCTCTATGGGGGATTTACAGGGGAGAGTAATGAGCAGTTCTTC
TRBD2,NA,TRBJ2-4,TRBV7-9,CASSSIAGGKKNIQYF,TGTGCCAGCAGCTCGATAGCGGGAGGGAAAAAAAACATTCAGTACTTC
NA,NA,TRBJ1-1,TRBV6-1,CASYRGEAFF,TGTGCCAGCTATCGAGGAGAGGCTTTCTTT
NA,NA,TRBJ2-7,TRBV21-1,CASSRSGLRSRSGVTYEQYF,TGTGCCAGCAGCAGGAGCGGCCTCCGCAGCAGGAGCGGCGTCACCTACGAGCAGTACTTC
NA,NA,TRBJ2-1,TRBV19,CASTSWSGYSYNEQFF,TGTGCCAGTACCTCCTGGAGCGGTTACTCCTACAATGAGCAGTTCTTC
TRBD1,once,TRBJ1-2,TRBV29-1,CSVLEQGAYGYTF,TGCAGCGTTTTGGAGCAGGGGGCCTATGGCTACACCTTC
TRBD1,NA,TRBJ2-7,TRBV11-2,CASSPRHRDRGIYEQYF,TGTGCCAGCAGCCCCCGACACCGGGACAGGGGAATCTACGAGCAGTACTTC
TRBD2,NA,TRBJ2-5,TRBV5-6,CASSPGLQETQYF,TGTGCCAGCAGCCCGGGACTACAAGAGACCCAGTACTTC
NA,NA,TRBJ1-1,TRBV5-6,CASSLVWGGTVTEAFF,TGTGCCAGCAGCTTGGTTTGGGGAGGGACTGTCACTGAAGCTTTCTTT
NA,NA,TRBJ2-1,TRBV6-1,CASSAVPAGKVEQFF,TGTGCCAGCAGTGCGGTCCCGGCAGGGAAAGTTGAGCAGTTCTTC
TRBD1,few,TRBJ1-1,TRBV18,CASSPGEGATEAFF,TGTGCCAGCTCACCTGGAGAGGGGGCCACTGAAGCTTTCTTT
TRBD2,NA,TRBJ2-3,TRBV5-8,CASSMGLAESTDTQYF,TGTGCCAGCAGCATGGGACTAGCGGAAAGCACAGATACGCAGTATTTT
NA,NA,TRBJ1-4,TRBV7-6,CASSPRREEKLFF,TGTGCCAGCAGCCCGAGAAGGGAGGAAAAACTGTTTTTT
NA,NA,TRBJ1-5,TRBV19,CASSIAGRGSQPQHF,TGTGCCAGTAGTATAGCAGGCAGGGGCAGCCAGCCCCAGCATTTT
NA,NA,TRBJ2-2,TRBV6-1,CASSDPLRGGTGELFF,TGTGCCAGCAGTGATCCGCTAAGAGGGGGCACCGGGGAGCTGTTTTTT
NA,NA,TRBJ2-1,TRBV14,CASSQDLGRNSYNEQFF,TGTGCCAGCAGCCAAGATCTGGGCAGGAACTCCTACAATGAGCAGTTCTTC
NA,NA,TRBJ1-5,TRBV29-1,CSVVSGGGIGQPQHF,TGCAGCGTTGTCTCCGGTGGAGGTATCGGTCAGCCCCAGCATTTT
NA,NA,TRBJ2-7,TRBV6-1,CASSKQVSYEQYF,TGTGCCAGCAGTAAGCAGGTCTCCTACGAGCAGTACTTC
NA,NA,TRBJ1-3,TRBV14,CASSQQVGGSGNTIYF,TGTGCCAGCAGCCAACAAGTAGGGGGCTCTGGAAACACCATATATTTT
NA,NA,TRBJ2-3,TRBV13,CASSFDREADTQYF,TGTGCCAGCAGCTTCGACAGGGAGGCAGATACGCAGTATTTT
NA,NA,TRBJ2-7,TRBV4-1,CASSLLTGEQYF,TGCGCCAGCAGCCTACTTACGGGGGAGCAGTACTTC
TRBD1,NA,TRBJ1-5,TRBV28,CASSQGAHIGSNQPQHF,TGTGCCAGCAGTCAGGGGGCCCACATTGGGAGCAATCAGCCCCAGCATTTT
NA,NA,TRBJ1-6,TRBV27,CASSLSEQGGTPLHF,TGTGCCAGTAGTTTATCGGAACAGGGTGGTACACCCCTCCACTTT
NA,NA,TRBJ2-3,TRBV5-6,CASSLEYVRSPTDTQYF,TGTGCCAGCAGCTTGGAATACGTCCGGAGCCCCACAGATACGCAGTATTTT
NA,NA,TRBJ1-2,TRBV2,CASSEALPEGYTF,TGTGCCAGCAGTGAAGCGCTACCTGAAGGCTACACCTTC